The clone carrying this T cell receptor (beta chain) was found once. The CDR3 has 16 amino acids. Trimming removed 6 bases from V and 1 base from J; junction bases left unmatched: 8. CDR1 LNHDA and CDR2 SQIVND come from the germline V gene (reference sequence). This sample stems from a study of blood T cell repertoires in COVID-19. As for the study in general: Specimens from acute and convalescent COVID-19 originated in the United States, Italy and Spain. PBMCs, B-cell-depleted T cells, or T cells provided the cDNA or gDNA that made up the material.

As handled by the study authors: Estimates of nucleated cell counts were drawn from the amplification of reference gene primers. TCRdb's table, derived via immunoSEQ multiplex PCR, lists solely in-frame clones and lacks some. D and trimming were read from the DNA, whereas the V and J calls and clone size are those reported in that table. This sample has 120,000 to 150,000 clones, with 87% found just once. The sample comprised peripheral blood. The rearrangement uses TRBV19 and TRBJ2-1, with TRBD1 matching over 8 bases. The TCR sequence derives from a woman between 45 and 60 years old with acute or convalescent COVID-19. The CDR3 loop reads CASRITQGASYNEQFF. Written as DNA, the CDR3 is TGTGCCAGTAGAATCACCCAGGGGGCATCCTACAATGAGCAGTTCTTC.